This T cell receptor (beta chain) was captured by sequencing in a study of response to subunit inactivated influenza vaccine. In TCRdb, the RT-PCR reads were re-called with MiXCR into one record per CDR3 protein. The repertoire holds 550,000 to 600,000 distinct CDR3 sequences, with 12% as singletons. This clonotype was counted between two and nine times. The CDR3 extends over 15 amino acids. Germline CDR1 MNHEY, CDR2 SMNVEV (reference sequence). V was pared by 5 bases and J by 4 bases, with 12 bases between. The sequence was obtained from a man aged 50-59 years who received an inactivated influenza vaccine. V gene TRBV27 combines with J gene TRBJ2-6, with no clear D. The starting material was PBMCs from blood, obtained on the day of vaccination. This CDR3 is CASSRSIGGANVLTF. The CDR3 region has the DNA TGTGCCAGCAGTCGATCCATAGGAGGGGCCAACGTCCTGACTTTC. Full variable domain (missing parts from reference TRBV27 and TRBJ2-6): EAQVTQNPRYLITVTGKKLTVTCSQNMNHEYMSWYRQDPGLGLRQIYYSMNVEVTDKGDVPEGYKVSRKEKRNFPLILESPSPNQTSLYFCASSRSIGGANVLTFGAGSRLTVL.